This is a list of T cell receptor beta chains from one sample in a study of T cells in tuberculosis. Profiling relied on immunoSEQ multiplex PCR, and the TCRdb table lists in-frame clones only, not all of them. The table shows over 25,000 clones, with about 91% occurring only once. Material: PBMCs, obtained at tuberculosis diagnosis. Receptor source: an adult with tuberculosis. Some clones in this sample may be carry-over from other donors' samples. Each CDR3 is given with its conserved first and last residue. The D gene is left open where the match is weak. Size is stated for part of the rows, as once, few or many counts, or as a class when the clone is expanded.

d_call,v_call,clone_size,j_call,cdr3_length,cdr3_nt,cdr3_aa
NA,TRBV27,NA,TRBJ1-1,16,TGTGCCAGCAGCCTCACTCCGACAGTTCGGAACACTGAAGCTTTCTTT,CASSLTPTVRNTEAFF
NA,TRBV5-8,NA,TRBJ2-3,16,TGTGCCAGCAGCCTAGGAAGTCACTCTTCCACAGATACGCAGTATTTT,CASSLGSHSSTDTQYF
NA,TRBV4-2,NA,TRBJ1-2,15,TGTGCCAGCAGCCAAGGTAATAACCGCGGCGGAGGCTACACCTTC,CASSQGNNRGGGYTF
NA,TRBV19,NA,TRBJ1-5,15,TGTGCCAGTAGTGCCGCGGGAGGGGCACGGCAGCCCCAGCATTTT,CASSAAGGARQPQHF
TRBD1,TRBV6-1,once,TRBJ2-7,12,TGTGCCAGCAGCCAAAGGGGGCAAGGGGGGTACTTC,CASSQRGQGGYF
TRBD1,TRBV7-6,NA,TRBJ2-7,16,TGTGCCAGCAGCCCCCGGACAGGGGAGTTCACCTACGAGCAGTACTTC,CASSPRTGEFTYEQYF
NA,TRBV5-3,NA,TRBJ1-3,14,TGTGCCATCGCGAGGGACAACTCTGGAAACACCATATATTTT,CAIARDNSGNTIYF
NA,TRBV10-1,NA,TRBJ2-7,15,TGCGCCAGCAGCCCCGTTGGGGCTATTTCCTACGAGCAGTACTTC,CASSPVGAISYEQYF
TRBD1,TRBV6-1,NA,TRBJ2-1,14,TGTGCCAGCAGTGTCCGGGACAGGGGGAATGAGCAGTTCTTC,CASSVRDRGNEQFF
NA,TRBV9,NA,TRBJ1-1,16,TGTGCCAGCAGCGTAGTTGGCATGGGAGTGAACACTGAAGCTTTCTTT,CASSVVGMGVNTEAFF
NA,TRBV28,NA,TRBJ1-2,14,TGTGCCAGCAGTACCGGACAGCGAGACTATGGCTACACCTTC,CASSTGQRDYGYTF
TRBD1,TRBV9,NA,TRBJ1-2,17,TGTGCCAGCAGCGTAGAGGGAACAGGGGGCAGTAACTATGGCTACACCTTC,CASSVEGTGGSNYGYTF
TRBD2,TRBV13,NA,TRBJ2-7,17,TGTGCCAGCAGCTCCGAGGAGACGCGGGGGGAATCCTACGAGCAGTACTTC,CASSSEETRGESYEQYF
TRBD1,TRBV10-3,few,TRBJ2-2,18,TGTGCCATCAGTGAGTCCCCCATACGACAGGGCGATGGCGGGGAGCTGTTTTTT,CAISESPIRQGDGGELFF
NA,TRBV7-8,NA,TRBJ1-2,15,TGTGCCAGCAGCTTCTTGCTGGGGCAGGGCTATGGCTACACCTTC,CASSFLLGQGYGYTF
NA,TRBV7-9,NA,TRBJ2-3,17,TGTGCCAGCAGCTTTTGGAAAGTCGGCAGGATAGCAGATACGCAGTATTTT,CASSFWKVGRIADTQYF
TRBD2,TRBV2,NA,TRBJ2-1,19,TGTGCCAGCAGTGGGCCGGAGACTAGCGGACTTATCGGGCACAATGAGCAGTTCTTC,CASSGPETSGLIGHNEQFF
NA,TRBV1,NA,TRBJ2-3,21,TGCACCAGCAGCCAAGAGATTTGGCGGGCGGGGGGCAAACGGTGCACAGATACGCAGTATTTT,CTSSQEIWRAGGKRCTDTQYF